This T cell receptor beta chain stems from a study of cytomegalovirus exposure and HLA in healthy donors. Overall study: The early release's HLA-typed donors yielded tens of millions of unique TCRs. Study-wide results and caveats: Specific recognition of CMV antigens was confirmed in vitro for a few chains (all CMV-associated). V- and J-gene trimming of TCR beta was linked (in a later analysis) to a missense DCLRE1C variant.

To note about this clone: The antigen is not known.

With V trimmed by 5 bases and J by 4 bases, 9 bases remained unmatched. The CDR3 is made up of 15 amino acids. Germline-derived CDR1 and CDR2 are SGHTA and FQGTGA. PCR primers comprised 60 Vbeta and 13 Jbeta primers. Data came from immunoSEQ multiplex PCR; TCRdb stores just in-frame clones and leaves some out. Among under 200,000 clones listed, approximately 81% were seen once. The rearrangement links TRBV7-3 to TRBJ1-1; 8 positions match TRBD1. This sequence was found in a man aged 45-65 years in good health and CMV-seronegative. What was sequenced was PBMCs. The CDR3 region is CASSRTGGSGTEAFF. The CDR3 region has the DNA TGTGCCAGCAGCCGTACAGGGGGATCAGGCACTGAAGCTTTCTTT. The full variable domain, its missing parts supplied by reference TRBV7-3 and TRBJ1-1, is GAGVSQTPSNKVTEKGKYVELRCDPISGHTALYWYRQSLGQGPEFLIYFQGTGAADDSGLPNDRFFAVRPEGSVSTLKIQRTERGDSAVYLCASSRTGGSGTEAFFGQGTRLTVV.